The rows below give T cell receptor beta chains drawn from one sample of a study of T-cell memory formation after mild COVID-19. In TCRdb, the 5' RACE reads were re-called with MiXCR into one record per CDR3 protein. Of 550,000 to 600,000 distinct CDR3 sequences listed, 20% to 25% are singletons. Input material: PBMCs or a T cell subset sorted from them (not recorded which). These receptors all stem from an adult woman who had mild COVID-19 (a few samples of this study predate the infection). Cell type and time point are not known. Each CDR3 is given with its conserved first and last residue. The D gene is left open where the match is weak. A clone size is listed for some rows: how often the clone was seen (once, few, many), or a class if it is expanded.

CATSDGSGGNEQYF | TGTGCCACCAGTGATGGTAGCGGGGGGAACGAGCAGTACTTC | TRBD2 | TRBJ2-7 | few | TRBV24-1
CASSYPNGYGYTF | TGTGCCAGCAGTTACCCGAACGGCTATGGCTACACCTTC | NA | TRBJ1-2 | few | TRBV6-2/TRBV6-3
CASSERQGFSGNTIYF | TGTGCCAGCAGTGAACGACAGGGATTCTCTGGAAACACCATATATTTT | TRBD1 | TRBJ1-3 | NA | TRBV27
CASSMRGRYSNQPQHF | TGTGCCAGTAGTATGAGGGGTCGGTATAGCAATCAGCCCCAGCATTTT | NA | TRBJ1-5 | few | TRBV19
CASSLGGTSYEQYF | TGTGCCAGCAGTTTAGGGGGAACCTCCTACGAGCAGTACTTC | NA | TRBJ2-7 | many | TRBV12-3/TRBV12-4
CSAYRGGYGYTF | TGCAGTGCTTACAGGGGAGGATATGGCTACACCTTC | TRBD1 | TRBJ1-2 | many | TRBV20-1
CASSSGGGYNQPQHF | TGTGCCAGCAGCTCGGGAGGGGGGTACAATCAGCCCCAGCATTTT | NA | TRBJ1-5 | few | TRBV6-2/TRBV6-3
CSATQDGQSSYEQYF | TGCAGTGCTACACAGGACGGCCAGAGCTCCTACGAGCAGTACTTC | NA | TRBJ2-7 | NA | TRBV20-1
CASSLGTGMNTEAFF | TGCGCCAGCAGCTTGGGGACGGGGATGAACACTGAAGCTTTCTTT | NA | TRBJ1-1 | few | TRBV5-1
CASTRGKGPPHTEAFF | TGTGCCAGTACCCGAGGTAAAGGACCGCCCCACACTGAAGCTTTCTTT | NA | TRBJ1-1 | few | TRBV19
CASSLPGTSGRGDEQFF | TGTGCCAGCAGCCTCCCTGGGACTAGCGGGAGAGGGGATGAGCAGTTCTTC | TRBD2 | TRBJ2-1 | few | TRBV7-2
CASSYIGQGHEQYF | TGTGCCAGCAGTTACATCGGCCAGGGCCACGAGCAGTACTTC | NA | TRBJ2-7 | few | TRBV6-5
CASSIARYTEAFF | TGTGCCAGTAGTATCGCCAGATACACTGAAGCTTTCTTT | NA | TRBJ1-1 | few | TRBV19
CSASAGTLVNTEAFF | TGCAGTGCTAGTGCCGGGACACTGGTGAACACTGAAGCTTTCTTT | NA | TRBJ1-1 | few | TRBV20-1
CASSQVSRPGETQYF | TGCGCCAGCAGCCAAGTCAGCCGGCCGGGAGAGACCCAGTACTTC | NA | TRBJ2-5 | NA | TRBV4-1
CSVPSGQVLYNEQFF | TGCAGTGTACCCAGTGGACAGGTCCTCTACAATGAGCAGTTCTTC | TRBD1 | TRBJ2-1 | NA | TRBV20-1
CASSLSAGPYEQYF | TGTGCCAGCAGCTTATCAGCGGGCCCCTACGAGCAGTACTTC | NA | TRBJ2-7 | NA | TRBV7-3